This entry describes one TCR beta chain. Its matching antigen is unknown. Using immunoSEQ multiplex PCR, the repertoire was profiled, and TCRdb retains in-frame clones only, with some absent. This sample has tens of thousands of clones, with around four fifths found just once. This entry comes from a study of T cell responses to AZD1222 COVID-19 vaccine. Germline assignment: CDR1 SGHAT and CDR2 FQNNGV. Trimming shortened V by 0 bases and J by 1 base, and 15 bases separated the two germline ends. This CDR3 comprises 17 residues. Points from the study as a whole: The span of vaccine-associated CD4 TCRs extended across spike, with dominance at 160-218 and 743-854. Vaccination with two AZD1222 doses was followed by a rise in Spike-specific TCR breadth and depth.

The sequences come from peripheral blood, collected 28 days after the second AZD1222 dose. V gene TRBV11-2 combines with J gene TRBJ1-1; no firm D call. The TCR was taken from an adult who received the AZD1222 COVID-19 vaccine. CDR3 coding DNA: TGTGCCAGCAGCTTAGAGCGGTCGGGCAGCCGGAACACTGAAGCTTTCTTT. This sequence encodes CASSLERSGSRNTEAFF.